This T cell receptor beta chain originates from a study of response to subunit inactivated influenza vaccine. Study-wide points: Researchers suggested that each seasonal influenza vaccination recruits few new T cells.

About this clonotype: Its antigen is undetermined.

TCRdb re-derived calls from the RT-PCR reads in MiXCR, one entry per CDR3 protein. This sample has 430,000 or so distinct CDR3 sequences, with around 9.9% found just once. V shed 1 base and J shed 5 bases, with 17 bases lying between them. This CDR3 is built from 16 residues. The sample was PBMCs from blood, taken more than 35 days after vaccination. This TCR derives from a man aged 50 or older who received an inactivated influenza vaccine. The J gene is TRBJ2-5, the V gene TRBV12-3 or TRBV12-4; no firm D call. The CDR3 DNA reads TGTGCCAGCAGTTTAGTTTGGACCCAGGCGATTGAGACCCAGTACTTC. This gives the protein CASSLVWTQAIETQYF.